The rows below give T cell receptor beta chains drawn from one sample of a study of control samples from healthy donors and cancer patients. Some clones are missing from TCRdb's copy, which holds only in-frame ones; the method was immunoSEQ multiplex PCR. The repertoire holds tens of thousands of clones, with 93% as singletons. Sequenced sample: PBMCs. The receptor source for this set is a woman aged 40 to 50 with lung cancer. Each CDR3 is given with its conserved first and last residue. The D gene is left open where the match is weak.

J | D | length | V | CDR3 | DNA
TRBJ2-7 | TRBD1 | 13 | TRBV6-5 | CASNPGQLYEQYF | TGTGCCAGCAATCCGGGACAGCTCTACGAGCAGTACTTC
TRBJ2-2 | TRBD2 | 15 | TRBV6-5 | CARGEAGANTGELFF | TGTGCCAGGGGGGAGGCGGGGGCGAACACCGGGGAGCTGTTTTTT
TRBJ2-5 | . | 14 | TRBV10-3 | CAISGNRAGETQYF | TGTGCCATCAGTGGTAACCGGGCCGGGGAGACCCAGTACTTC
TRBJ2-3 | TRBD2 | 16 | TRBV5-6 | CASSLTLAGLADTQYF | TGTGCCAGCAGCCTCACCCTAGCGGGACTGGCAGATACGCAGTATTTT
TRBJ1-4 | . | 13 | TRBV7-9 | CASAGHVDEKLFF | TGTGCCAGCGCGGGACACGTAGATGAAAAACTGTTTTTT
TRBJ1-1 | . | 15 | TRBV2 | CASSVGPVKNTEAFF | TGTGCCAGCAGTGTCGGCCCTGTCAAGAACACTGAAGCTTTCTTT
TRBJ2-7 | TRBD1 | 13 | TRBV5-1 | CASSLDRGGEQYF | TGCGCCAGCAGCCTGGACAGGGGGGGCGAGCAGTACTTC
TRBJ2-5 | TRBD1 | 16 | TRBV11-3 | CASSLDHGTVQETQYF | TGTGCCAGCAGCTTAGATCACGGGACAGTCCAAGAGACCCAGTACTTC
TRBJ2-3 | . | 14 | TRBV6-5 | CASSRPPSTDTQYF | TGTGCCAGCAGCCGGCCTCCAAGCACAGATACGCAGTATTTT
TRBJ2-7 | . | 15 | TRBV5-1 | CASSVPGSSTYEQYF | TGCGCCAGCAGCGTACCAGGGAGTTCCACCTACGAGCAGTACTTC
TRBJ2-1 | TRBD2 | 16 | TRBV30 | CAWSAGLASSYNEQFF | TGTGCCTGGAGCGCGGGACTAGCCTCCTCCTACAATGAGCAGTTCTTC
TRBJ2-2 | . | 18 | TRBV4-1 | CASSQDTMEDIDTGELFF | TGCGCCAGCAGCCAAGATACAATGGAGGACATCGACACCGGGGAGCTGTTTTTT
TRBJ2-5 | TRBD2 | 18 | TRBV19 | CASSLALAGGGLQETQYF | TGTGCCAGTAGTCTGGCGCTAGCGGGGGGGGGATTGCAAGAGACCCAGTACTTC
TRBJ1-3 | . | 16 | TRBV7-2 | CASSLQGRDSGNTIYF | TGTGCCAGCAGCTTACAAGGCCGGGACTCTGGAAACACCATATATTTT